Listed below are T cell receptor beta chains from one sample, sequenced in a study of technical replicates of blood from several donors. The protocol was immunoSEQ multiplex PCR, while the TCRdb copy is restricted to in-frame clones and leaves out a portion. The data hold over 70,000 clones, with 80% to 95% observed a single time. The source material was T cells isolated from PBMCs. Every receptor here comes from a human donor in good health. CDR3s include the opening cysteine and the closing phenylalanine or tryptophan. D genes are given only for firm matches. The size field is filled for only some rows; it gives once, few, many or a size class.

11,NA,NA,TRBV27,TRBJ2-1,TGTGCCAGCAGTTCCGGCAATGAGCAGTTCTTC,CASSSGNEQFF
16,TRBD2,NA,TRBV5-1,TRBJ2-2,TGCGCCAGCAGCTTGGATCTAGCGGGTAACACCGGGGAGCTGTTTTTT,CASSLDLAGNTGELFF
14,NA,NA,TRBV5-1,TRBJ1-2,TGCGCCAGCAGCTTGGAAAACACAAACTATGGCTACACCTTC,CASSLENTNYGYTF
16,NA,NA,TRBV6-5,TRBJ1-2,TGTGCCAGCAGTTACGCGTCGGAGGGAAGACTATATGGCTACACCTTC,CASSYASEGRLYGYTF
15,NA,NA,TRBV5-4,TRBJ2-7,TGTGCCAGCAGCAATTACCGGGACTCAGGGTACGAGCAGTACTTC,CASSNYRDSGYEQYF
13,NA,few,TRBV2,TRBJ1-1,TGTGCCAGCAGTGACAGAGGGAACACTGAAGCTTTCTTT,CASSDRGNTEAFF
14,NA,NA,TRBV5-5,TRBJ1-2,TGTGCCAGCAGCCCCCAGACAGTGAACTATGGCTACACCTTC,CASSPQTVNYGYTF
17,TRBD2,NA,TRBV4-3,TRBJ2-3,TGCGCCAGCAGCCACCTGCTGGGACTAGCGGGAGGAGATACGCAGTATTTT,CASSHLLGLAGGDTQYF
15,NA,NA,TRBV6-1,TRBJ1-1,TGTGCCAGCAGTGTCCCGGGGAACGATGGGACTGAAGCTTTCTTT,CASSVPGNDGTEAFF
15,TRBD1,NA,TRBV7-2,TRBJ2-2,TGTGCCAGCAGCTTAGTGACAGGGTCTATCGGGGAGCTGTTTTTT,CASSLVTGSIGELFF
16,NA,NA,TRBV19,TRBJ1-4,TGTGCCAGTAGTATGGGGGCCGTTCTCTCTAATGAAAAACTGTTTTTT,CASSMGAVLSNEKLFF
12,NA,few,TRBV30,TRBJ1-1,TGTGCCTGGAGTGCACCGGGGACTGAAGCTTTCTTT,CAWSAPGTEAFF
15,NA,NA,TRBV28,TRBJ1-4,TGTGCCAGCAGTTTGCGGACTTCAGCTAATGAAAAACTGTTTTTT,CASSLRTSANEKLFF
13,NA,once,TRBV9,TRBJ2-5,TGTGCCAGCAGTGGACAGTACCAAGAGACCCAGTACTTC,CASSGQYQETQYF
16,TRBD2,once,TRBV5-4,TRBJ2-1,TGTGCCAGCAGCTTAGGACTAGCGGGAGTAGGGAATGAGCAGTTCTTC,CASSLGLAGVGNEQFF
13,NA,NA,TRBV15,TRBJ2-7,TGTGCCACCAGTCAGGTGGACTTCTACGAGCAGTACTTC,CATSQVDFYEQYF
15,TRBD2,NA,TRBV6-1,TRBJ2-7,TGTGCCAGCAGGTACGGACTAGCGGGAACCTACGAGCAGTACTTC,CASRYGLAGTYEQYF
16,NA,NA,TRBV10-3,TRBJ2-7,TGTGCCATCAGTACCCGTCGGACTTTAGGTCCCCGGGAGCAGTACTTC,CAISTRRTLGPREQYF
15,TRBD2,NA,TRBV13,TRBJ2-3,TGTGCCAGCAGCTTAGAGGGGGGACTAGCGGGACAGCAGTATTTT,CASSLEGGLAGQQYF
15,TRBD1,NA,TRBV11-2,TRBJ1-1,TGTGCCAGAAATCCGGGACAGGGGTGGGAGACTGAAGCTTTCTTT,CARNPGQGWETEAFF
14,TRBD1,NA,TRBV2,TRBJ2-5,TGTGCCAGCAGCCAACAGGGGGCGGGGGAGACCCAGTACTTC,CASSQQGAGETQYF
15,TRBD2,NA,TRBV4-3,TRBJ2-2,TGCGCCAGCAGCCAAGAAACTAGCGGCGGCGGGGAGCTGTTTTTT,CASSQETSGGGELFF
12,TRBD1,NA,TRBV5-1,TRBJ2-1,TGCGCCAGCAGCCCACAGGGGGTTGAGCAGTTCTTC,CASSPQGVEQFF
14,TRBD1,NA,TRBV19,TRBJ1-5,TGTGCCAGTAGTCCGGGACAGAGCAATCAGCCCCAGCATTTT,CASSPGQSNQPQHF
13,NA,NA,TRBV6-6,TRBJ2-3,TGTGCCAGCAGTTATCGAGGCGTGGATACGCAGTATTTT,CASSYRGVDTQYF
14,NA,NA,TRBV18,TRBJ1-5,TGTGCCAGCTCAGCTACAGGGATGAGTCAGCCCCAGCATTTT,CASSATGMSQPQHF
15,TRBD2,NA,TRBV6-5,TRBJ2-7,TGTGCCAGCATCAAAACAGCGGGGGTATCCTACGAGCAGTACTTC,CASIKTAGVSYEQYF
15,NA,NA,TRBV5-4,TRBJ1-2,TGTGCCAGCAGCCTCTGGACATCGGGGGGCTATGGCTACACCTTC,CASSLWTSGGYGYTF
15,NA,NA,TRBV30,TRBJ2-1,TGTGCCTGGAGTCCCTTTAGCGGAAGTTACAATGAGCAGTTCTTC,CAWSPFSGSYNEQFF
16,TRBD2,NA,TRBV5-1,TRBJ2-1,TGCGCCAGCAGCCGACTAGCGGGAGGGCCGGGCGATGAGCAGTTCTTC,CASSRLAGGPGDEQFF